The T cell receptor beta chain under discussion was sequenced for a study of radiation and T cells in renal cell carcinoma. The study's findings and limits: In blood, top tumor clones expanded by 2 weeks, shrinking by 4.

Documented time point: baseline pretreatment blood. Regarding treatment: 15 Gy SBRT to primary tumor, nephrectomy 4 weeks later. Radiation-treated patients gave blood at baseline, week 2 and week 4. This renal cell carcinoma was of the clear cell type. The data were produced by immunoSEQ multiplex PCR, yet TCRdb's version contains in-frame clones alone and is incomplete. The data contain more than 140,000 clones, around 78% of them singletons. V was clipped by 10 bases and J by 8 bases, with 14 bases between them. CDR1 and CDR2 (germline): SNHLY, FYNNEI. The CDR3 has 12 amino acids. A note on this clone: What it binds is not known.

This material consisted of blood, taken from a patient whose treatment included radiotherapy and nephrectomy. The V gene is TRBV2, the J gene TRBJ1-4, with D tentatively TRBD1 (5 bases). The sequence came from a woman aged 45 to 65 with renal cell carcinoma. CDR3 protein: CATGTTGEKLFF. The CDR3 region has the DNA TGTGCCACGGGGACGACGGGGGAAAAACTGTTTTTT.